Sequencing of this TCR beta chain was carried out in a study of human T cells and chemical hapten exposure. One entry per CDR3 protein results from TCRdb running MiXCR on the RACE reads. The sample consists of some 300,000 distinct CDR3 sequences, 5.5% of them appearing once. The sample's time point: pre-sensitization, week 0. Treatment indicated: therapeutic diphenylcyclopropenone sensitization with weekly scalp DPC. This clonotype was detected a few times. This receptor was obtained from a woman aged 18-29 years with alopecia areata. Some clones in this sample may be carry-over from other donors' samples. This sample comprised whole blood, obtained in connection with sensitization to the hapten diphenylcyclopropenone (DPC).

This CDR3 is CASSSWSYNSPLHF. DNA of the CDR3: TGTGCCAGCAGTTCTTGGTCCTATAATTCACCCCTCCACTTT. J is TRBJ1-6 and V is TRBV27; D is uncertain. Trimming removed 4 bases at V and 1 base at J, with 5 bases between. The CDR3 sequence is 14 residues long. CDR1 and CDR2 from the germline V gene are MNHEY and SMNVEV (reference sequence).